A single sample is the source of the 12 T cell receptor beta chains below, sequenced in a study of blood T cell repertoires in COVID-19. The protocol was immunoSEQ multiplex PCR, while the TCRdb copy is restricted to in-frame clones and leaves out a portion. The sample lists 90,000 to 150,000 clones; 87% were seen once. Material for sequencing was peripheral blood. Source of these receptors: a woman between 45 and 65 years old with acute or convalescent COVID-19.

This clone turned up a few times. The rearrangement uses TRBV30 and TRBJ1-1; 7 bases map to TRBD1. Germline V gene sequence: CDR1 GTSNPN, CDR2 SVGIG (reference sequence). V gave up 4 bases and J gave up 0 bases; unmatched junction bases: 2. The CDR3 runs to 13 residues. This CDR3 reads CAWKGQLNTEAFF. In nucleotides, the CDR3 is TGTGCCTGGAAGGGACAGTTGAACACTGAAGCTTTCTTT.

The chain recombines TRBV5-1 with TRBJ1-4, with 7 bases identical to TRBD1. The junction had 3 bases not matched to a gene; V was cut back by 0 bases and J by 4 bases. CDR3 length equals 15 residues. The germline gives CDR1 SGHRS, CDR2 YFSETQ. The CDR3 loop reads CASSLEGAVNEKLFF. In DNA form, the CDR3 reads TGCGCCAGCAGCTTGGAGGGGGCAGTTAATGAAAAACTGTTTTTT.

The rearrangement uses TRBV7-2 and TRBJ1-1; 10 bases are a match to TRBD1. V was clipped by 6 bases and J by 6 bases; unmatched bases: 13. Germline CDR1 SGHTA, CDR2 FQGNSA. The CDR3 sequence is 16 residues long. CDR3 region: CASRKGEVGQGPEAFF. For the CDR3, the DNA is TGTGCCAGCAGAAAAGGCGAGGTGGGACAGGGGCCTGAAGCTTTCTTT.

The J gene is TRBJ1-1, the V gene TRBV3-1 (or the pseudogene TRBV3-2), with D possibly being TRBD1 (5 bases). Germline V CDR1 and CDR2: LGHDT, YNNKEL (reference sequence). Between the trimmed V and J ends, which lost 1 base and 5 bases, there was a span of 11 bases. The CDR3 contains 14 residues. CDR3 nucleotides: TGTGCCAGCAGCCAAGGGAGCGGGGGGACTGAAGCTTTCTTT. Protein product: CASSQGSGGTEAFF.

The V call is TRBV14, the J call TRBJ1-2; 7 nucleotides match TRBD1. The length of the CDR3 is 17 residues. V shed 4 bases and J 4 bases; nucleotides not matched to a gene: 15. CDR1 and CDR2 (germline): SGHDN, FVKESK. Here the CDR3 reads CASSRGQEKPSLYGYTF. DNA of the CDR3: TGTGCCAGCAGCCGAGGACAGGAAAAGCCCTCTCTCTATGGCTACACCTTC.

This chain connects TRBV10-2 to TRBJ1-3, with TRBD1 as a possible D gene (6 bases). V was clipped by 8 bases and J by 0 bases, with 11 bases between them. Germline CDR1 reads WSHSY; CDR2 reads SAAADI. CDR3 length: 14 residues. The CDR3 DNA reads as TGCGCCAGCGGGGGCGTAAGCTCTGGAAACACCATATATTTT. This codes for CASGGVSSGNTIYF.

The V call is TRBV5-4, the J call TRBJ2-3, with 7 bases identical to TRBD1. Germline V gene sequence: CDR1 SGHNT, CDR2 YYREEE (reference sequence). Trimming took 0 bases from V and 4 from J; bases not matched to a gene: 2. This CDR3 comprises 14 residues. The CDR3 loop is CASSLEQGADTQYF. The CDR3 DNA follows: TGTGCCAGCAGCTTGGAGCAGGGGGCAGATACGCAGTATTTT.

This clone occurred a few times. The chain is built from TRBV19 and TRBJ2-1; tentatively, D is TRBD1 (6 bases). Germline CDR1 is LNHDA and CDR2 is SQIVND (reference sequence). The length of the CDR3 is 15 residues. V lost 9 bases, J lost 8 bases, and 23 bases lay in between. This CDR3 reads CARHQRGSLLYEQFF. CDR3 in DNA: TGTGCCAGACACCAGAGGGGGTCCCTTTTATATGAGCAGTTCTTC.

This chain joins TRBV29-1 and TRBJ2-3; D gene unclear. V lost 5 bases and J lost 6, with 6 bases in between. Germline CDR1 is SQVTM and CDR2 is ANQGSEA. The CDR3 consists of 10 residues. CDR3: CSVSSDTQYF. CDR3 coding DNA: TGCAGCGTTTCCTCCGATACGCAGTATTTT.

The CDR3 DNA reads as TGTGCCATTACCGGGACTAGCGGGGAGGAGCAGTACTTC. Translating it yields CAITGTSGEEQYF. The rearrangement joins TRBV28 to TRBJ2-7; 13 bases match TRBD2. The CDR3 length is 13 residues. The V gene's germline CDR1 is MDHEN and CDR2 SYDVKM. V lost 10 bases and J lost 7; bases outside the gene matches: 7.

The chain combines TRBV7-6 with TRBJ1-2; the D is unclear. Trimming took 3 bases from V and 4 from J, leaving 9 bases between them. Germline-derived CDR1 and CDR2 are SGHVS and FNYEAQ. This CDR3 has 13 amino acids. CDR3 coding DNA: TGTGCCAGCAGCTTGGGCAGAGCCTATGGCTACACCTTC. It is translated as CASSLGRAYGYTF.

The chain combines TRBV7-2 with TRBJ2-7, with a tentative D call TRBD2 (7 bases). Germline V lookup: CDR1 SGHTA, CDR2 FQGNSA. Trimming removed 6 bases at V and 4 bases at J, with 19 bases between. The CDR3 runs to 15 residues. The CDR3 sequence: CASRSAGAVLYEQYF. CDR3 in DNA: TGTGCCAGCAGATCGGCGGGGGCCGTTTTATACGAGCAGTACTTC.